These 31 T cell receptor beta chains share one sample of origin, sequenced in a study of patients and donors after allogeneic stem cell transplantation. Via MiXCR, TCRdb re-called the RT-PCR reads, giving one row per CDR3 protein. The sample lists a few hundred thousand distinct CDR3 sequences, 13% to 15% occurring once. Sequenced: blood, either unsorted or a sorted T cell fraction (not recorded which). Receptor source: a human donor who was either an allogeneic HSCT recipient or a stem cell or donor lymphocyte infusion donor (not recorded which). It is not recorded whose cells these are; they may come from a transplant donor.

This chain joins TRBV18 and TRBJ2-1, with 10 bases aligning to TRBD2. The germline V gene has CDR1 KGHSH and CDR2 LQKENI. The CDR3 spans 15 residues. V was pared by 4 bases and J by 2 bases, with 2 bases of the junction left unmatched. CDR3 in DNA: TGTGCCAGCTCACGAGCGGGAGGGGCCTACAATGAGCAGTTCTTC. This codes for CASSRAGGAYNEQFF.

The rearrangement joins TRBV3-1 to TRBJ1-6; possible D gene TRBD1, 5 bases. This CDR3 is built from 17 residues. Trimming left V 0 bases short and J 7 bases short, with 16 bases between. In germline, CDR1 is LGHDT, CDR2 YNNKEL (reference sequence). The chain's CDR3 is CASSQELGGTANSPLHF. DNA for the CDR3: TGTGCCAGCAGCCAAGAGCTGGGAGGGACGGCCAATTCACCCCTCCACTTT.

The rearrangement links TRBV5-5 to TRBJ2-7; D gene ambiguous. Trimming took 0 bases from V and 1 from J, leaving 14 bases between them. The CDR3 loop spans 16 amino acids. CDR1 SGHKS and CDR2 YYEKEE come from the germline V gene (reference sequence). The CDR3 spells CASSLGRAVISYEQYF. The CDR3 DNA follows: TGTGCCAGCAGCTTGGGTAGGGCAGTAATTTCCTACGAGCAGTACTTC.

V usage is TRBV6-5 and J usage is TRBJ1-6, with D perhaps TRBD1 (6 bases). The CDR3 has 14 amino acids. Germline V CDR1 and CDR2: MNHEY, SVGAGI. With 0 bases removed from V and 9 bases from J, the gap between germline ends came to 9 bases. The CDR3 loop is CASSYSTRGSPLHF. The CDR3 DNA reads TGTGCCAGCAGTTACTCCACCAGGGGTTCACCCCTCCACTTT.

J is TRBJ1-1 and V is TRBV15, with D uncertain. The CDR3 length is 13 residues. Trimming shortened V by 2 bases and J by 3 bases, and 7 bases separated the two germline ends. Germline CDR1 reads LNHNV; CDR2 reads YYDKDF (reference sequence). CDR3 protein: CATSRKPDTEAFF. CDR3 sequence (DNA): TGTGCCACCAGCAGAAAACCGGACACTGAAGCTTTCTTT.

This clonotype was picked up many times. This sequence joins TRBV9 and TRBJ2-3; 9 bases line up with TRBD2. The CDR3 has 16 residues. Germline values: CDR1 SGDLS, CDR2 YYNGEE. J was trimmed by 0 bases and V by 0 bases; bases with no gene match: 2. The CDR3, as DNA: TGTGCCAGCAGCGTAGTCGCGGGAGGGAGCACAGATACGCAGTATTTT. Amino acid sequence: CASSVVAGGSTDTQYF.

This clonotype came up a few times. The J gene is TRBJ1-4, the V gene TRBV18, with 8 nucleotides matching TRBD1. Losses at the gene ends were 4 bases for V and 4 bases for J; bases not matched to a gene: 8. The germline V gene has CDR1 KGHSH and CDR2 LQKENI. The CDR3 is 16 amino acids. The CDR3 reads CASSLSTGVVNEKLFF. For the CDR3, the DNA is TGTGCCAGCTCACTTTCGACAGGGGTCGTTAATGAAAAACTGTTTTTT.

There are many counts of this clonotype. The chain joins TRBV7-6 to TRBJ1-3, with D possibly TRBD1 on 5 matching bases. Trimming took 1 base from V and 3 from J, leaving 13 bases between them. The CDR3 length is 16 residues. CDR1 is SGHVS, CDR2 FNYEAQ, per germline. CDR3 DNA: TGTGCCAGCAGCTTAGACGGGGCCTACGGTGGAAACACCATATATTTT. Protein product: CASSLDGAYGGNTIYF.

This clonotype was found many times. The chain has TRBV7-2 and TRBJ2-7; no definite D call. The CDR3 is 13 amino acids. The V gene's germline CDR1 is SGHTA and CDR2 FQGNSA. V was clipped by 5 bases and J by 3 bases, with 11 bases between them. For the CDR3, the DNA is TGTGCCAGCAGCCGGAGCTTCAACTACGAGCAGTACTTC. Translating it yields CASSRSFNYEQYF.

This clonotype was observed at least ten times. One junction end does not reproduce the germline sequence, and a read error may be involved. V and J are TRBV5-5 and TRBJ1-5; D remains unclear. CDR1 is SGHKS and CDR2 is YYEKEE in the germline V gene (reference sequence). This CDR3 region has 16 residues. The CDR3 region has the DNA TGCGCCAGCAGCTTGGTGGGCGGGGATAGCAATCAGCCCCAGCATTTT. Translated: CASSLVGGDSNQPQHF.

This clonotype was seen repeatedly, ten times or more. V gene TRBV7-8 combines with J gene TRBJ2-2, with TRBD1 matching 7 bases. Germline V gene lookup returns CDR1 SGHVS and CDR2 FQNEAQ. The ends lost 4 bases at V and 4 bases at J; junction bases unmatched: 3. The CDR3 runs to 14 residues. The CDR3 sequence is CASSYTGVTGELFF. The CDR3 DNA sequence: TGTGCCAGCAGCTACACAGGGGTCACCGGGGAGCTGTTTTTT. The complete variable domain, with remaining parts taken from reference TRBV7-8 and TRBJ2-2, reads GAGVSQSPRYKVAKRGQDVALRCDPISGHVSLFWYQQALGQGPEFLTYFQNEAQLDKSGLPSDRFFAERPEGSVSTLKIQRTQQEDSAVYLCASSYTGVTGELFFGEGSRLTVL.

In its sample, this clonotype was seen a few times. V usage is TRBV18 and J usage is TRBJ1-3; perhaps TRBD1 as D (6 bases). Deletions cut 2 bases from V and 2 bases from J, with 10 bases between. This CDR3 spans 15 amino acids. CDR1 is KGHSH and CDR2 is LQKENI in the germline V gene. Here the CDR3 reads CASSPTGTPGNTIYF. The CDR3 DNA is TGTGCCAGCTCACCAACAGGGACACCTGGAAACACCATATATTTT.

In regard to this clonotype: A far more abundant clone sits one base away, making this likely a read error. The chain uses TRBV7-7 and TRBJ2-2; D gene unclear. This CDR3 region has 13 residues. Germline-derived CDR1 and CDR2 are SSHAT and FNYEAQ (reference sequence). CDR3 in amino acids: CACSSKNTGELFF. As DNA, the CDR3 is TGTGCCTGCAGCTCGAAGAACACCGGGGAGCTGTTTTTT.

Only a few counts were recorded for this clonotype. The chain employs TRBV6-1 and TRBJ2-3, with TRBD2 as a possible D gene (5 bases). Germline V CDR1 and CDR2: MNHNS, SASEGT. The V end was cut by 4 bases, the J end by 6 bases, with 17 bases between. The CDR3 is made up of 15 amino acids. The CDR3: CASSGFGINGDTQYF. In DNA form, the CDR3 reads TGTGCCAGCAGTGGGTTCGGGATCAATGGGGATACGCAGTATTTT.

There are a few counts of this clonotype. The V and J genes are TRBV29-1 and TRBJ2-1, with 11 bases identical to TRBD2. In germline, CDR1 is SQVTM, CDR2 ANQGSEA. With 8 bases clipped from V and 5 bases from J, the junction kept 11 bases outside the gene matches. The CDR3 contains 15 residues. In DNA form, the CDR3 reads TGCAGCTCAATTGGGGGGACTAGCGGACACAATGAGCAGTTCTTC. Residues: CSSIGGTSGHNEQFF.

V and J are TRBV2 and TRBJ1-1; D is unresolved. Germline V gene lookup returns CDR1 SNHLY and CDR2 FYNNEI. The CDR3 runs 13 residues. The V and J ends lost 7 bases and 1 base respectively, with 10 bases between them. The CDR3 coding sequence is TGTGCCAGCAAATTGCAGGCGAACACTGAAGCTTTCTTT. It encodes CASKLQANTEAFF.

Only one count was recorded for this clonotype. Its ends do not fully match the called genes, so a read error is possible. This chain uses TRBV12-3 or TRBV12-4 with TRBJ1-4; D is unresolved. This CDR3 spans 14 amino acids. The CDR3: CASSAVSSNEKLYF. The DNA for the CDR3 is TGTGCCAGCAGTGCTGTTAGTTCTAATGAAAAACTGTATTTT.

This clonotype appeared a few times. This chain links TRBV15 with TRBJ1-1; a possible D gene is TRBD1 (6 bases). This CDR3 region has 14 residues. The V end lost 11 bases, the J end lost 4 bases, and 20 bases lay between the germline ends. From germline, CDR1 is LNHNV and CDR2 YYDKDF (reference sequence). The CDR3, as DNA: TGTGCCTCGGCGAACAGGGAGTTGGCCACTGAAGCTTTCTTT. It translates to CASANRELATEAFF.

This chain connects TRBV9 to TRBJ2-4; D possibly corresponds to TRBD1 (6 bases). Trimming shortened V by 5 bases and J by 3 bases, and 15 bases separated the two germline ends. Germline CDR1 is SGDLS and CDR2 is YYNGEE. This CDR3 contains 15 residues. The chain's CDR3 is CASSGGTRGKNIQYF. The CDR3 region has the DNA TGTGCCAGCAGTGGAGGAACCAGGGGCAAAAACATTCAGTACTTC.

This clonotype was counted at least ten times. The chain recombines TRBV4-3 with TRBJ2-5, with TRBD2 matching 10 bases. V lost 4 bases and J lost 5; bases outside the gene matches: 7. From germline, CDR1 is LGHNA and CDR2 YSLEER. The CDR3 sequence is 15 residues long. CDR3: CASSRGTSVRETQYF. DNA of the CDR3: TGCGCCAGCAGCCGCGGGACTAGCGTTAGGGAGACCCAGTACTTC.

This clonotype came up many times. The V gene is TRBV7-9, the J gene TRBJ1-6, with D unresolved. This CDR3 has 13 amino acids. The V end was cut by 5 bases, the J end by 6 bases, with 8 bases between. Germline V CDR1 and CDR2: SEHNR, FQNEAQ (reference sequence). CDR3 sequence: CASSPKGNSPLHF. For the CDR3, the DNA is TGTGCCAGCAGCCCCAAGGGTAATTCACCCCTCCACTTT.

The chain carries TRBV19 and TRBJ2-2, with D possibly matching TRBD2 (5 bases). CDR1 is LNHDA and CDR2 is SQIVND in the germline V gene (reference sequence). The length of the CDR3 is 13 residues. V shed 6 bases and J shed 6 bases, with 11 bases lying between them. CDR3 DNA sequence: TGTGCCAGTAGAATCACCGGGGCCGGGGAGCTGTTTTTT. It encodes CASRITGAGELFF.

This clonotype came up a few times. This chain joins TRBV5-6 and TRBJ1-5; D is undetermined. The V and J ends lost 0 bases and 4 bases respectively, with 11 bases between them. The germline gives CDR1 SGHDT, CDR2 YYEEEE. The CDR3 loop spans 15 amino acids. Here the CDR3 reads CASSLAMAANQPQHF. The CDR3 bases are TGTGCCAGCAGCTTGGCTATGGCGGCTAATCAGCCCCAGCATTTT.

This clonotype was seen more than once but under ten times. The chain recombines TRBV29-1 with TRBJ2-7; maybe TRBD2 (5 bases). Trimming left V 8 bases short and J 6 bases short, with 17 bases between. The CDR3 contains 12 residues. Germline CDR1 and CDR2: SQVTM and ANQGSEA. CDR3 in amino acids: CSISFHGGEQYF. DNA of the CDR3: TGCAGCATTTCCTTCCACGGAGGCGAGCAGTACTTC.

The sample holds a few counts of this clonotype. The chain links TRBV7-9 to TRBJ1-1; no reliable D call. CDR1 is SEHNR and CDR2 is FQNEAQ in the germline V gene (reference sequence). The CDR3 has 11 amino acids. V gave up 1 base and J gave up 11 bases, with 8 bases separating them. The CDR3 sequence is CASSLDEAAFF. The CDR3 DNA sequence: TGTGCCAGCAGCTTAGACGAGGCGGCTTTCTTT. Looking up the rest from reference TRBV7-9 and TRBJ1-1 gives the full variable domain: DTGVSQNPRHKITKRGQNVTFRCDPISEHNRLYWYRQTLGQGPEFLTYFQNEAQLEKSRLLSDRFSAERPKGSFSTLEIQRTEQGDSAMYLCASSLDEAAFFGQGTRLTVV.

The chain couples TRBV7-9 to TRBJ2-5, with 8 nucleotides matching TRBD1. There are 15 residues in the CDR3. Trimming took 5 bases from V and 4 from J; bases not matched to a gene: 9. Germline CDR1 and CDR2: SEHNR and FQNEAQ (reference sequence). The DNA for the CDR3 is TGTGCCAGCAGCGCGAGGACAGGGTTGACAGAGACCCAGTACTTC. This sequence encodes CASSARTGLTETQYF.

The J gene is TRBJ1-2, the V gene TRBV2; the D gene is possibly TRBD1 (6 bases). V was shortened by 6 bases and J by 1 base, with 12 bases between the two germline ends. The germline gives CDR1 SNHLY, CDR2 FYNNEI. The length of the CDR3 is 14 residues. The CDR3 spells CASRTGVGNYGYTF. CDR3 DNA: TGTGCCAGCAGGACAGGTGTGGGTAACTATGGCTACACCTTC. Combining the CDR3 with reference TRBV2 and TRBJ1-2 gives the whole variable domain EPEVTQTPSHQVTQMGQEVILRCVPISNHLYFYWYRQILGQKVEFLVSFYNNEISEKSEIFDDQFSVERPDGSNFTLKIRSTKLEDSAMYFCASRTGVGNYGYTFGSGTRLTVV.

This chain uses TRBV7-2 with TRBJ1-5; TRBD1 aligns across 8 bases. Germline trimming cut 5 bases from V and 7 bases from J; bases unmatched to any gene: 10. From germline, CDR1 is SGHTA and CDR2 FQGNSA. The CDR3 consists of 15 residues. CDR3 sequence reads: CASSGTQGARQPQHF. CDR3 bases: TGTGCCAGCAGCGGGACTCAGGGGGCTCGGCAGCCCCAGCATTTT.

J is TRBJ2-7 and V is TRBV30, with D perhaps matching TRBD2 (6 bases). Trimming left V 1 base short and J 11 bases short, with 18 bases between. This CDR3 is built from 13 residues. From germline, CDR1 is GTSNPN and CDR2 SVGIG (reference sequence). The CDR3 here is CAWSAGDGKKEYF. CDR3 nucleotide sequence: TGTGCCTGGAGTGCGGGGGACGGGAAGAAGGAGTACTTC.

This clonotype was seen ten or more times. The chain links TRBV5-1 to TRBJ2-2, with 9 bases that match TRBD1. The V gene's germline CDR1 is SGHRS and CDR2 YFSETQ. The length of the CDR3 is 18 residues. J lost 4 bases, V lost 0 bases, and 10 bases had no gene match. The CDR3 protein is CASSLDRTGGAATGELFF. CDR3 bases: TGCGCCAGCAGCTTGGATAGAACAGGGGGCGCTGCCACCGGGGAGCTGTTTTTT.

This clonotype was detected many times. The V call is TRBV24-1, the J call TRBJ2-6; D is ambiguous. CDR3 size: 14 residues. Germline CDR1 reads KGHDR; CDR2 reads SFDVKD. Trimming removed 4 bases from V and 4 bases from J, with 7 bases in between. The DNA of the CDR3 is TGTGCCACCAGTGACACGTTAGGGGCCAACGTCCTGACTTTC. Translated: CATSDTLGANVLTF.